This is a list of T cell receptor beta chains from one sample in a study of blood T cell repertoires in COVID-19. Data came from immunoSEQ multiplex PCR; TCRdb stores just in-frame clones and leaves some out. The top ten hold 0.87% of the sample, which has approximately 290,000 clones, approximately 85% seen once. Sequencing was carried out using peripheral blood. Receptors originate from a human donor with COVID-19, enrolled during active disease. The donor label of this sample is uncertain. Each CDR3 is given with its conserved first and last residue. The D gene is left open where the match is weak. Clone size is not always given. Where it is, it says once, few, many or a class for expanded clones.

V gene,D gene,J gene,clone size,CDR3 DNA,CDR3 protein
TRBV28,-,TRBJ1-5,-,TGTGCCAGCAGTTTACGGGGGGGCAATCAGCCCCAGCATTTT,CASSLRGGNQPQHF
TRBV10-2,TRBD2,TRBJ2-7,few,TGCGCCAGCAACGGGGGGAGGGACGAGCAGTACTTC,CASNGGRDEQYF
TRBV7-2,-,TRBJ1-3,-,TGTGCCAGCAGCTTAGCTGGCGGCAGATTCTCTGGAAACACCATATATTTT,CASSLAGGRFSGNTIYF
TRBV10-3,-,TRBJ2-5,-,TGTGCCATCAGTGAGACACAAGAGACCCAGTACTTC,CAISETQETQYF
TRBV2,TRBD1,TRBJ2-1,-,TGTGCCAGCAGCGCCCCGGGACAGGGTCTTTTCGGGAATGAGCAGTTCTTC,CASSAPGQGLFGNEQFF
TRBV2,-,TRBJ2-5,-,TGTGCCAGCAAACGGGAGCAAGAGACCCAGTACTTC,CASKREQETQYF
TRBV9,-,TRBJ2-2,once,TGTGCCAGCAGCTCGGGACAACTCAAGCTGTTTTTT,CASSSGQLKLFF
TRBV27,TRBD1,TRBJ1-2,-,TGTGCCAGCAGCTGGACAGGGACGTTTGACTATGGCTACACCTTC,CASSWTGTFDYGYTF
TRBV12-5,TRBD1,TRBJ1-1,-,TGTGCTAGTGCCCCATTTCCGGGACAGGAGAACACTGAAGCTTTCTTT,CASAPFPGQENTEAFF
TRBV7-8,-,TRBJ2-5,-,TGTGCCAGCAGCCCCTTTAGGGGTCCAGAGACCCAGTACTTC,CASSPFRGPETQYF
TRBV27,TRBD1,TRBJ1-1,-,TGTGCCAGCAGTCGACAGGGGCTGAACACTGAAGCTTTCTTT,CASSRQGLNTEAFF
TRBV10-1,-,TRBJ1-5,-,TGCGCCAGCAGTGATACAGCTAATCAGCCCCAGCATTTT,CASSDTANQPQHF
TRBV21-1,-,TRBJ2-7,-,TGTGCCAGAAATCGAAAGCAGGGGAAGTTCGAGCAGTACTTC,CARNRKQGKFEQYF
TRBV7-2,-,TRBJ1-2,few,TGTGCCAGCAGCTTACTGCAGGGGAGCTATGGCTACACCTTC,CASSLLQGSYGYTF
TRBV19,-,TRBJ1-4,-,TGTGCCAGTAGTATGGTGCAGGGGTCAGTAAAACTGTTTTTT,CASSMVQGSVKLFF
TRBV19,TRBD1,TRBJ1-2,once,TGTGCCAGTGGAAGGGGACAGGGGGCGACAGGAGGCTACACCTTC,CASGRGQGATGGYTF
TRBV4-3,TRBD2,TRBJ2-1,once,TGCGCCAGCAGCCAAGATCTAGCGGGAGTTTCTAATGAGCAGTTCTTC,CASSQDLAGVSNEQFF
TRBV11-2,TRBD2,TRBJ2-3,-,TGTGCCAGCAGCCCTCGGACTAGTTCGGATACGCAGTATTTT,CASSPRTSSDTQYF
TRBV9,-,TRBJ2-5,-,TGTGCCAGCAGCGTAGATCCCAGGGAAGAGACCCAGTACTTC,CASSVDPREETQYF
TRBV7-9,-,TRBJ2-3,-,TGTGCCAGCAGCGCGTCTAGCGCCCAAAGGACAGATACGCAGTATTTT,CASSASSAQRTDTQYF
TRBV7-2,TRBD2,TRBJ2-3,-,TGTGCCAGCAGGCCTGGGACTAGATTATGGACGCAGTATTTT,CASRPGTRLWTQYF
TRBV7-9,TRBD2,TRBJ2-3,few,TGTGCCAGCAGCCCCGGGACTAGCGGGAGGGCCGCAGATACGCAGTATTTT,CASSPGTSGRAADTQYF
TRBV4-3,TRBD2,TRBJ2-2,-,TGCGCCAGCAGCCGTCGACTAGCGGGAGGGAACACCGGGGAGCTGTTTTTT,CASSRRLAGGNTGELFF
TRBV3-1/TRBV3-2,TRBD1,TRBJ2-1,-,TGTGCCAGCAGCCAAGTCGGACAGGGCTTGGATGGCGATGAGCAGTTCTTC,CASSQVGQGLDGDEQFF
TRBV11-2,-,TRBJ1-1,-,TGTGCCAGCAGCTTAGAACAGCCGAACACTGAAGCTTTCTTT,CASSLEQPNTEAFF
TRBV5-4,-,TRBJ1-1,-,TGTGCCAGCAGCTCCACTACTTCGGACTTATCGGGGCGGGGATCTTTCTTT,CASSSTTSDLSGRGSFF
TRBV28,-,TRBJ2-7,-,TGTGCCAGCAGTCCAGAGCAGGTATCCTACGAGCAGTACTTC,CASSPEQVSYEQYF
TRBV19,-,TRBJ1-5,-,TGTGCCAGTAGTATAGTGGACGGACTGTTAAATCAGCCCCAGCATTTT,CASSIVDGLLNQPQHF
TRBV27,TRBD1,TRBJ1-5,-,TGTGCCAGCAGACGGGACAGGGGTCAGCCCCAGCATTTT,CASRRDRGQPQHF
TRBV28,-,TRBJ1-3,few,TGTGCCAGCAGTTCTTTAGGGGCTTTATTCGGAAACACCATATATTTT,CASSSLGALFGNTIYF
TRBV5-4,TRBD2,TRBJ2-2,once,TGTGCCAGCAGCCAGGGACTAGCGGGAGATGCCGGGGAGCTGTTTTTT,CASSQGLAGDAGELFF
TRBV5-1,TRBD2,TRBJ2-7,-,TGCGCCAGCAGCTTATCTAGCGGGAGTACGAACGAGCAGTACTTC,CASSLSSGSTNEQYF
TRBV5-1,TRBD1,TRBJ1-2,-,TGCGCCAGCAGCCTACGGACAGGGGAGGGCTATGGCTACACCTTC,CASSLRTGEGYGYTF
TRBV19,-,TRBJ1-5,-,TGTGCCAGTAGTACGGCAGGTAATTCGCCCCAGCATTTT,CASSTAGNSPQHF
TRBV11-3,-,TRBJ2-1,-,TGTGCCAGCAGCTTAGGGATTGGGGCGGGACGTAATGAGCAGTTCTTC,CASSLGIGAGRNEQFF